The clone carrying this T cell receptor beta chain was observed at least ten times. Its target is not known. This record comes from a study of molecular identifiers for immune sequencing clone quantification. General study results and limits: Clones above 20 RNA copies contained over 98% of effector molecules but under 1% of naive ones.

Sorting was used to obtain naive CD8 T cells (CD8+CD4-CCR7+CD45RA+). V shed 1 base and J shed 1 base, with 15 bases lying between them. Germline V gene sequence: CDR1 SGDLS, CDR2 YYNGEE. The CDR3 length is 16 residues. TCRdb re-called the PCR reads with MiXCR, one entry per CDR3 protein. The data show about 36,000 distinct CDR3 sequences, about a fifth seen once. The chain links TRBV9 to TRBJ2-7, with D maybe TRBD2 (5 bases). The receptor comes from a human donor in good health. Some libraries in this study had Jurkat cell RNA spiked in. The specimen was naive CD8+ T cells from blood, with Jurkat cell RNA spiked in. Subset: FACS-sorted CD8+CD4-CCR7+CD45RA+ naive T cells. The CDR3 spells CASSVSALAASYEQYF. The DNA for the CDR3 is TGTGCCAGCAGCGTATCGGCTCTAGCAGCTTCCTACGAGCAGTACTTC.